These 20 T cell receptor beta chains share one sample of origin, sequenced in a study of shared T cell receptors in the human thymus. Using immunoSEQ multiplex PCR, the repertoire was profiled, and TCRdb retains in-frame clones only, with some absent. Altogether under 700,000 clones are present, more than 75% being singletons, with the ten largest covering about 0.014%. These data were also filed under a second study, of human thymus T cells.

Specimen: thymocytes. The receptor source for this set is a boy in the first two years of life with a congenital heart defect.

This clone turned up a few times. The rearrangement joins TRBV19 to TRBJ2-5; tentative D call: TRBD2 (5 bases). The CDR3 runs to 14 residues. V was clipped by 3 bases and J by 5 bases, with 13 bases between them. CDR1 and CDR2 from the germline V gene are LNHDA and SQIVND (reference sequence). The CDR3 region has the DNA TGTGCCAGTAGTATCGTTAGGGAGCACGAGACCCAGTACTTC. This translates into CASSIVREHETQYF. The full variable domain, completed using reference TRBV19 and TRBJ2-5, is DGGITQSPKYLFRKEGQNVTLSCEQNLNHDAMYWYRQDPGQGLRLIYYSQIVNDFQKGDIAEGYSVSREKKESFPLTVTSAQKNPTAFYLCASSIVREHETQYFGPGTRLLVL.

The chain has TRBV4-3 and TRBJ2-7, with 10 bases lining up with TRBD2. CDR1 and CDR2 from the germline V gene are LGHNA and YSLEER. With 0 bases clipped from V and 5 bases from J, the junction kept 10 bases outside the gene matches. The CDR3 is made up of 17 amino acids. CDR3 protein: CASSQDGGLAGVDEQYF. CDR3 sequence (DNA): TGCGCCAGCAGCCAAGATGGGGGGCTAGCGGGAGTTGACGAGCAGTACTTC.

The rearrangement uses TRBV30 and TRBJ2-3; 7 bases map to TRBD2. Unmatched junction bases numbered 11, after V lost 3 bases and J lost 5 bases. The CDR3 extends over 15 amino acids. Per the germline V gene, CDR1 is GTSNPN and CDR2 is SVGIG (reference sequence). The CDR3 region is CAWSRRPGTKDTQYF. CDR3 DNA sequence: TGTGCCTGGAGCCGCCGCCCTGGGACTAAAGATACGCAGTATTTT.

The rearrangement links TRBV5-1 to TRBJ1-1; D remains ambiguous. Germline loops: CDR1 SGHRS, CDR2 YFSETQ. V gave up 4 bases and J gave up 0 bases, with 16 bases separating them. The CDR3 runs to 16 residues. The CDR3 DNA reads TGCGCCAGCAGCACCCCTACACGGGGTATGAACACTGAAGCTTTCTTT. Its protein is CASSTPTRGMNTEAFF. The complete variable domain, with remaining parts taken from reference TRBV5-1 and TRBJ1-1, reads KAGVTQTPRYLIKTRGQQVTLSCSPISGHRSVSWYQQTPGQGLQFLFEYFSETQRNKGNFPGRFSGRQFSNSRSEMNVSTLELGDSALYLCASSTPTRGMNTEAFFGQGTRLTVV.

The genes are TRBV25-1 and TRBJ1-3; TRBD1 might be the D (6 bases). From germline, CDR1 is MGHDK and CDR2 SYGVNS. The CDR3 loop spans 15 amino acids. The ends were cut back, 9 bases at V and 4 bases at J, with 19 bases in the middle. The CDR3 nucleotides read TGTGCCAGTGAATCTCCGGGACACATCGGAAACACCATATATTTT. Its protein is CASESPGHIGNTIYF. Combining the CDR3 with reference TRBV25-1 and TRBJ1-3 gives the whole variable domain EADIYQTPRYLVIGTGKKITLECSQTMGHDKMYWYQQDPGMELHLIHYSYGVNSTEKGDLSSESTVSRIRTEHFPLTLESARPSHTSQYLCASESPGHIGNTIYFGEGSWLTVV.

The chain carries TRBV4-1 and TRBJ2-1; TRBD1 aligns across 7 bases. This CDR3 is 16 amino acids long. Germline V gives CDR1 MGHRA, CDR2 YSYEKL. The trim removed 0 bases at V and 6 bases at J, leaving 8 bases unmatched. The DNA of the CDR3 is TGCGCCAGCAGCCAAGATAGGGGGCCCCGGGGCAATGAGCAGTTCTTC. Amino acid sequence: CASSQDRGPRGNEQFF.

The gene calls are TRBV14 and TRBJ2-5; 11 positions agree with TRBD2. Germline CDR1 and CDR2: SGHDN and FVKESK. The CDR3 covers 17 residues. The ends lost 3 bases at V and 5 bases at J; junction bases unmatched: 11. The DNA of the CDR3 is TGTGCCAGCAGCCAGACTAGCGGGGTCTCCAAAGGGGAGACCCAGTACTTC. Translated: CASSQTSGVSKGETQYF.

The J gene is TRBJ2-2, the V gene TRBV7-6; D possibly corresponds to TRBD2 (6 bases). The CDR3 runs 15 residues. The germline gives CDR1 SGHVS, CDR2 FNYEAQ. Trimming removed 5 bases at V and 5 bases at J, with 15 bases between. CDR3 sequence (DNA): TGTGCCAGCAGCCCTAGGTCTGGGGGGACCGGGGAGCTGTTTTTT. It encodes CASSPRSGGTGELFF.

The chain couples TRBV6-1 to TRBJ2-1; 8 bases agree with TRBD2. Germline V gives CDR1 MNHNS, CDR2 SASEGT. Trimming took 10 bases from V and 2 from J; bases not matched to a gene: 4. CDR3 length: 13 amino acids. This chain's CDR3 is CATGTRPYNEQFF. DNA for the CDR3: TGTGCCACCGGGACTAGACCCTACAATGAGCAGTTCTTC.

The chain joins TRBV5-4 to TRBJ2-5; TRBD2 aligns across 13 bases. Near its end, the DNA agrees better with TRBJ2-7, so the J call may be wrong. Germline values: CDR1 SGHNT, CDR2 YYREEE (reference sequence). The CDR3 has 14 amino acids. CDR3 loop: CASSFGLAGDEQYF. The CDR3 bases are TGTGCCAGCAGCTTTGGACTAGCGGGAGACGAGCAGTACTTC.

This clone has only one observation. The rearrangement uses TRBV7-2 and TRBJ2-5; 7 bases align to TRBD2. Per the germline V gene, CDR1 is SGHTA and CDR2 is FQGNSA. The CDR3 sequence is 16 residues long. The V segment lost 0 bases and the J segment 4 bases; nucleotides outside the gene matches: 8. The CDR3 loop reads CASSLAGREQAETQYF. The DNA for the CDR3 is TGTGCCAGCAGCTTAGCGGGGCGGGAGCAGGCAGAGACCCAGTACTTC.

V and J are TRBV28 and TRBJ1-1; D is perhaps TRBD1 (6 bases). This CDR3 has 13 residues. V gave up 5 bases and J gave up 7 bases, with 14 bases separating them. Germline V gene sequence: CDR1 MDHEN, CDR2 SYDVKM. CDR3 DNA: TGTGCCAGCAGTGTGCCCCAGGGGCGTGAAGCTTTCTTT. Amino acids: CASSVPQGREAFF.

CDR3 protein: CASSPPRGSYEQYF. Written as DNA, the CDR3 is TGTGCCAGCAGCCCACCGCGCGGATCCTACGAGCAGTACTTC. The chain is built from TRBV5-8 and TRBJ2-7, with unresolved D. Trimming removed 4 bases at V and 1 base at J, with 12 bases between. The CDR3 covers 14 residues. Germline V gene lookup returns CDR1 SGHTS and CDR2 YDEGEE.

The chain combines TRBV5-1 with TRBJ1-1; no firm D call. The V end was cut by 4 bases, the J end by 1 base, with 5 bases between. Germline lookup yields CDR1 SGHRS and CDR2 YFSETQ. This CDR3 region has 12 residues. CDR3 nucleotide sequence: TGCGCCAGCAGCCGTCCGAACACTGAAGCTTTCTTT. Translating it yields CASSRPNTEAFF.

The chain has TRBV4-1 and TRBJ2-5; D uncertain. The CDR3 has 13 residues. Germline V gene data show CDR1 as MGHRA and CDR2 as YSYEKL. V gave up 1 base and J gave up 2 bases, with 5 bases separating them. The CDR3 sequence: CASSQGSQETQYF. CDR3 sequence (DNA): TGCGCCAGCAGCCAAGGCAGTCAAGAGACCCAGTACTTC.

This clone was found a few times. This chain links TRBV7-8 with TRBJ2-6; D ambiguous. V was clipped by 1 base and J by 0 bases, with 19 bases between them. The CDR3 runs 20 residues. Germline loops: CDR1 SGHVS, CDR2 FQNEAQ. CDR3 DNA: TGTGCCAGCAGCTTAGAGGAGCGATTCGTTTCGAGCTCTGGGGCCAACGTCCTGACTTTC. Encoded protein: CASSLEERFVSSSGANVLTF.

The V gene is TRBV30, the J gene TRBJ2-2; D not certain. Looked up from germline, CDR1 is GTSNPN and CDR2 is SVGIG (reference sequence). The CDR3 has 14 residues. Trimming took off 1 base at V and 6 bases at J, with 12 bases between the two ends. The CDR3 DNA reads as TGTGCCTGGAGTGCCCGCCCGGTTCCCGGGGAGCTGTTTTTT. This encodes CAWSARPVPGELFF. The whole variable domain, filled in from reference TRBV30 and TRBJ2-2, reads SQTIHQWPATLVQPVGSPLSLECTVEGTSNPNLYWYRQAAGRGLQLLFYSVGIGQISSEVPQNLSASRPQDRQFILSSKKLLLSDSGFYLCAWSARPVPGELFFGEGSRLTVL.

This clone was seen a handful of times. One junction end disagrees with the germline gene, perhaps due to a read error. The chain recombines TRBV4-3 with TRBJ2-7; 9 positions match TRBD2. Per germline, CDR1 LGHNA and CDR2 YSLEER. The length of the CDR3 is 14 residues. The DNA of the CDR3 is TGCGCCAGCAGCCAGTCCCGGTGGGCGGGAGGGCCGGACTTC. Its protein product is CASSQSRWAGGPDF.

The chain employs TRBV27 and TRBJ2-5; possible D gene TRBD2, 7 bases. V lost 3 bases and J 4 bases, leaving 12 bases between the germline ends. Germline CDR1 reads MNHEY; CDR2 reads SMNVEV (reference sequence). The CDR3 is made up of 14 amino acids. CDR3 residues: CASSFERGGETQYF. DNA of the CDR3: TGTGCCAGCAGTTTTGAAAGGGGGGGAGAGACCCAGTACTTC.

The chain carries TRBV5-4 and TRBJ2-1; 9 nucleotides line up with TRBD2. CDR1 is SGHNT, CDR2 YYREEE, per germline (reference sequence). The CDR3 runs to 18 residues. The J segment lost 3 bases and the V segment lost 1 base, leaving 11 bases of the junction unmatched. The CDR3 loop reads CASSLFSLAGIDYNEQFF. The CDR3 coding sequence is TGTGCCAGCAGCTTGTTTAGTCTAGCGGGAATAGACTACAATGAGCAGTTCTTC.